One and the same sample provided the 28 T cell receptor beta chains below, sequenced in a study of human T cells and chemical hapten exposure. Time point specified: pre-sensitization, week 0. Treatment: therapeutic diphenylcyclopropenone sensitization with weekly scalp DPC. TCRdb reanalysed the RACE reads using MiXCR and keeps one entry per CDR3 protein. The sample has some 360,000 distinct CDR3 sequences; 5% to 6.5% are singletons. The sequenced sample was whole blood, obtained in connection with sensitization to the hapten diphenylcyclopropenone (DPC). The receptors here all came from a woman between 50 and 59 years old with alopecia areata. Some clones in this sample may be carry-over from other donors' samples.

The table lists this clonotype with many counts. The chain is built from TRBV20-1 and TRBJ1-6, with 8 bases aligning to TRBD1. The CDR3 is made up of 16 amino acids. Germline trimming cut 3 bases from V and 7 bases from J; bases unmatched to any gene: 11. Germline values: CDR1 DFQATT, CDR2 SNEGSKA (reference sequence). CDR3 nucleotides: TGCAGTGCTAGCGGACAGGGCGAAATTTTGAATTCACCCCTCCACTTT. Amino acids: CSASGQGEILNSPLHF.

CDR3 sequence reads: CSVEGRLAKNIQYF. CDR3 DNA sequence: TGCAGCGTTGAGGGCAGGCTAGCCAAAAACATTCAGTACTTC. The chain has TRBV29-1 and TRBJ2-4, with unresolved D. The germline gives CDR1 SQVTM, CDR2 ANQGSEA. V was trimmed by 3 bases and J by 0 bases, leaving 9 bases between them. The CDR3 runs 14 residues.

This clonotype was recorded at least ten times. V is TRBV12-3 or TRBV12-4 and J is TRBJ1-1; the D is unclear. Between the trimmed V and J ends, which lost 1 base and 7 bases, there was a span of 4 bases. The CDR3 consists of 11 residues. CDR3 sequence: CASSLGIEAFF. The CDR3 DNA reads TGTGCCAGCAGTTTAGGGATTGAAGCTTTCTTT.

This clonotype has a count of ten or more. The rearrangement uses TRBV5-1 and TRBJ2-7; 9 nucleotides line up with TRBD1. V lost 3 bases, J lost 1 base, and 2 bases stayed unmatched. This CDR3 is 14 amino acids long. Germline assignment: CDR1 SGHRS and CDR2 YFSETQ. The CDR3 region has the DNA TGCGCCAGCAGCTCGACAGGGGGATCCTACGAGCAGTACTTC. Protein product: CASSSTGGSYEQYF.

The DNA of the CDR3 is TGTGCCAGCAGGGTCTCCGGGACAGGGGGGGGTAATGAGCAGTTCTTC. Protein product: CASRVSGTGGGNEQFF. This rearrangement joins TRBV12-3 or TRBV12-4 to TRBJ2-1, with TRBD1 matching over 11 bases. CDR3 length: 16 residues. V was clipped by 6 bases and J by 7 bases; unmatched bases: 11.

The chain joins TRBV5-4 to TRBJ2-2, with a possible D match to TRBD2 (6 bases). The V end lost 0 bases, the J end lost 0 bases, and 15 bases lay between the germline ends. The CDR3 runs 18 residues. From germline, CDR1 is SGHNT and CDR2 YYREEE (reference sequence). The CDR3 reads CASSLAGVAATNTGELFF. The CDR3 coding sequence is TGTGCCAGCAGCTTGGCCGGGGTAGCGGCGACGAACACCGGGGAGCTGTTTTTT.

The chain combines TRBV29-1 with TRBJ2-2, with 7 nucleotides matching TRBD1. This CDR3 is 13 amino acids long. J was trimmed by 6 bases and V by 5 bases; bases with no gene match: 6. Looked up from germline, CDR1 is SQVTM and CDR2 is ANQGSEA. The CDR3 spells CSVSRQGAGELFF. CDR3 sequence (DNA): TGCAGCGTTTCCCGACAGGGTGCCGGGGAGCTGTTTTTT.

This clonotype occurred a few times. The J gene is TRBJ1-2, the V gene TRBV5-1; D not certain. Germline CDR1 SGHRS, CDR2 YFSETQ. The CDR3 contains 14 residues. V lost 8 bases to trimming and J lost 2 bases, with 16 bases between them. CDR3 sequence (DNA): TGCGCCAGTGCCTTGAGTCAGGAAAACTATGGCTACACCTTC. Protein: CASALSQENYGYTF. The full variable domain, its missing parts supplied by reference TRBV5-1 and TRBJ1-2, is KAGVTQTPRYLIKTRGQQVTLSCSPISGHRSVSWYQQTPGQGLQFLFEYFSETQRNKGNFPGRFSGRQFSNSRSEMNVSTLELGDSALYLCASALSQENYGYTFGSGTRLTVV.

Ten or more counts support this clonotype. CDR3 loop: CSAIPLSGANVLTF. The CDR3 DNA follows: TGCAGTGCTATCCCCCTATCTGGGGCCAACGTCCTGACTTTC. The genes are TRBV20-1 and TRBJ2-6; D not certain. Looked up from germline, CDR1 is DFQATT and CDR2 is SNEGSKA (reference sequence). CDR3 length: 14 residues. V shed 4 bases and J shed 1 base, with 8 bases lying between them.

This chain connects TRBV24-1 to TRBJ1-5; TRBD1 aligns across 9 bases. The CDR3 is made up of 14 amino acids. With V trimmed by 3 bases and J by 7 bases, 3 bases remained unmatched. Germline CDR1 KGHDR, CDR2 SFDVKD. CDR3 region: CATSDGQGWQPQHF. The DNA for the CDR3 is TGTGCCACCAGTGATGGACAGGGGTGGCAGCCCCAGCATTTT.

This clonotype occurred many times. V is TRBV9 and J is TRBJ1-6; TRBD1 agrees at 11 bases. Trimming at V came to 0 bases and at J to 8 bases, leaving 1 base not matched to a gene. The CDR3 is 15 residues long. Germline lookup yields CDR1 SGDLS and CDR2 YYNGEE. The CDR3 DNA reads TGTGCCAGCAGCGTAGGGGGACAGGGGGATTCACCCCTCCACTTT. This translates into CASSVGGQGDSPLHF.

This clonotype was observed a handful of times. The rearrangement links TRBV12-3 or TRBV12-4 to TRBJ1-2; perhaps TRBD1 as D (5 bases). The CDR3 totals 13 residues. With 3 bases removed from V and 7 bases from J, the gap between germline ends came to 12 bases. Written as DNA, the CDR3 is TGTGCCAGCAGTTTGGGGCAGGAGTTTGGCTACACCTTC. Its translation: CASSLGQEFGYTF.

This clonotype was observed a few times. The chain uses TRBV12-3 or TRBV12-4 and TRBJ2-4, with D perhaps matching TRBD2 (6 bases). The CDR3 has 16 amino acids. Trimming removed 9 bases at V and 0 bases at J, with 18 bases between. The CDR3: CASRRGAPLAKNIQYF. The CDR3, as DNA: TGTGCCAGTCGGCGGGGAGCCCCTCTAGCCAAAAACATTCAGTACTTC.

This clonotype was recorded at least ten times. The chain carries TRBV7-6 and TRBJ2-3; 9 positions match TRBD1. Trimming cost V 5 bases and J 4 bases; bases outside gene matches: 7. The CDR3 has 15 residues. CDR1 is SGHVS and CDR2 is FNYEAQ in the germline V gene. The CDR3 loop is CASSLRQGESDTQYF. The DNA for the CDR3 is TGTGCCAGCAGCCTCCGACAGGGGGAGTCAGATACGCAGTATTTT.

There are a few counts of this clonotype. The chain has TRBV5-1 and TRBJ1-3; D gene uncertain. The CDR3 totals 16 residues. With 0 bases removed from V and 0 bases from J, the gap between germline ends came to 10 bases. Germline loops: CDR1 SGHRS, CDR2 YFSETQ. CDR3 loop: CASSLGTFVSGNTIYF. In DNA form, the CDR3 reads TGCGCCAGCAGCTTGGGGACTTTCGTCTCTGGAAACACCATATATTTT.

This clonotype occurred a few times. The DNA for the CDR3 is TGTGCCACCAGCGTCCGACTAGCGGGAGCCGGGGAGCTGTTTTTT. This encodes CATSVRLAGAGELFF. This rearrangement joins TRBV15 to TRBJ2-2; 12 nucleotides line up with TRBD2. There are 15 residues in the CDR3. Germline CDR1 is LNHNV and CDR2 is YYDKDF (reference sequence). V lost 5 bases, J lost 6 bases, and 4 bases stayed unmatched.

The chain has TRBV6-5 and TRBJ2-5, with a weak D call TRBD2 (6 bases). The CDR3 sequence is 13 residues long. V shed 7 bases and J shed 3 bases, with 12 bases lying between them. Germline V CDR1 and CDR2: MNHEY, SVGAGI. The CDR3, as DNA: TGTGCCAGCACCAACGGAGGGGAAGAGACCCAGTACTTC. Encoded protein: CASTNGGEETQYF.

This clonotype has only a few counts. The CDR3 DNA reads as TGTGCCAGCAGTTACTCCACCGACCCGACTGATACGAACACCGGGGAGCTGTTTTTT. Its protein product is CASSYSTDPTDTNTGELFF. The chain joins TRBV6-2 or TRBV6-3 to TRBJ2-2, with D hard to call. Germline assignment: CDR1 MNHEY and CDR2 SVGEGT. CDR3 length: 19 amino acids. With 0 bases removed from V and 0 bases from J, the gap between germline ends came to 17 bases.

This clonotype turned up a few times. The chain uses TRBV4-1 and TRBJ1-4; the D gene is possibly TRBD1 (6 bases). Germline V gene data show CDR1 as MGHRA and CDR2 as YSYEKL. Trimming left V 0 bases short and J 8 bases short, with 16 bases between. This CDR3 region has 16 residues. The CDR3, as DNA: TGCGCCAGCAGCCAAGATCGATGGGACAACTGGGAAAAACTGTTTTTT. Its protein is CASSQDRWDNWEKLFF.

A word on this clonotype: A read error is possible here, since a much larger clone lies one base away. The chain couples TRBV2 to TRBJ2-3; D is possibly TRBD2 (6 bases). The CDR3 consists of 15 residues. V was clipped by 7 bases and J by 1 base, with 15 bases between them. Germline lookup yields CDR1 SNHLY and CDR2 FYNNEI. The CDR3 is CASTSQAGGTDTQYF. CDR3 nucleotide sequence: TGTGCCAGCACCTCACAAGCGGGTGGCACAGATACGCAGTATTTT.

This clonotype was seen only a few times. The chain combines TRBV20-1 with TRBJ1-1; D remains unclear. The germline gives CDR1 DFQATT, CDR2 SNEGSKA (reference sequence). This CDR3 is built from 12 residues. The V gene lost 2 bases and the J gene lost 3 bases, with 7 bases spanning the gap. The CDR3 reads CSARQRDTEAFF. DNA for the CDR3: TGCAGTGCTAGACAGAGGGACACTGAAGCTTTCTTT.

The chain recombines TRBV13 with TRBJ2-4; D possibly corresponds to TRBD1 (6 bases). V was cut by 3 bases and J by 5 bases, with 17 bases left in between. The germline V gene encodes CDR1 PRHDT and CDR2 FYEKMQ (reference sequence). The length of the CDR3 is 16 residues. Here the CDR3 reads CASSFPSGQRENIQYF. The DNA for the CDR3 is TGTGCCAGCAGCTTTCCTAGTGGACAGAGGGAAAACATTCAGTACTTC.

In this sample, this clonotype turned up many times. The chain carries TRBV6-5 and TRBJ1-1, with a possible D match to TRBD1 (6 bases). The V and J ends lost 8 bases and 4 bases respectively, with 14 bases between them. Germline V lookup: CDR1 MNHEY, CDR2 SVGAGI. The length of the CDR3 is 13 residues. CDR3 sequence: CASSTGGATEAFF. The CDR3 DNA is TGTGCCAGCTCGACAGGCGGTGCCACTGAAGCTTTCTTT.

There are many counts of this clonotype. The chain carries TRBV20-1 and TRBJ2-1; D is undetermined. Germline V gene lookup returns CDR1 DFQATT and CDR2 SNEGSKA (reference sequence). V lost 1 base, J lost 1 base, and 11 bases lay in between. The CDR3 has 15 residues. The CDR3 region is CSARGGVFSYNEQFF. As DNA, the CDR3 is TGCAGTGCTAGAGGGGGTGTTTTTTCCTACAATGAGCAGTTCTTC.

In this sample, this clonotype turned up many times. V and J are TRBV12-3 or TRBV12-4 and TRBJ2-5; 9 bases line up with TRBD2. With V trimmed by 4 bases and J by 0 bases, 3 bases remained unmatched. This CDR3 is 15 amino acids long. The CDR3 nucleotides are TGTGCCAGCAGTTCCTGGACTAGCGACCAAGAGACCCAGTACTTC. Its protein product is CASSSWTSDQETQYF.

A few counts support this clonotype. The rearrangement uses TRBV9 and TRBJ2-3; 13 bases match TRBD2. With 3 bases clipped from V and 6 bases from J, the junction kept 4 bases outside the gene matches. The CDR3 covers 15 residues. Germline CDR1 reads SGDLS; CDR2 reads YYNGEE. Here the CDR3 DNA reads TGTGCCAGCAGCGCTCGACTAGCGGGAGGTGATACGCAGTATTTT. Translated, it gives CASSARLAGGDTQYF.

The chain joins TRBV13 to TRBJ2-7; 12 bases line up with TRBD2. With V trimmed by 5 bases and J by 5 bases, 4 bases remained unmatched. CDR1 and CDR2 (germline): PRHDT, FYEKMQ (reference sequence). This CDR3 region has 14 residues. CDR3 residues: CASSGPSGRDEQYF. The CDR3 region has the DNA TGTGCCAGCAGCGGCCCTAGCGGGAGGGACGAGCAGTACTTC.

This clonotype has just a few counts. The J gene is TRBJ1-1, the V gene TRBV6-6, with D maybe TRBD1 (5 bases). V lost 0 bases, J lost 9 bases, and 11 bases lay in between. Germline CDR1 reads MNHNY; CDR2 reads SVGAGI (reference sequence). This CDR3 has 13 amino acids. CDR3 DNA: TGTGCCAGCAGTTACTCGGGCGGGGGGAAAGCTTTCTTT. Encoded protein: CASSYSGGGKAFF.